This T cell receptor (beta chain) was obtained from a study of human T cells and chemical hapten exposure. Study summary: The patients, most of them female, presented with alopecia areata, totalis or universalis.

Study results and limitations: The formation of large CDR3 similarity clusters by expanded TCRs significantly exceeded that of controls. With alopecia, donors may have immune responses unlike healthy people's.

Comments on this clonotype: Its antigen is unknown.

MiXCR, applied by TCRdb to the RACE reads, yields one record per CDR3 protein. This sample has fewer than 95,000 distinct CDR3 sequences, with about 10% found just once. Time point denoted: patch test 1, 2 weeks after DPC sensitization. Treatment here: therapeutic diphenylcyclopropenone sensitization with weekly scalp DPC. Trimming shortened V by 11 bases and J by 12 bases, and 17 bases separated the two germline ends. Germline assignment: CDR1 ENHRY and CDR2 SYGVKD. The CDR3 consists of 11 residues. This material consisted of whole blood, taken in connection with sensitization to the hapten diphenylcyclopropenone (DPC). The receptor comes from a man aged 40-49 years with alopecia areata. Some clones in this sample may be carry-over from other donors' samples. The gene calls are TRBV10-3 and TRBJ2-1, with D possibly TRBD2 on 5 matching bases. The CDR3 DNA follows: TGTGCCTTGGAGGCCTGCCGTTGGCAGTTCTTC. This gives the protein CALEACRWQFF.